This T cell receptor (beta chain) is from a study of T cells in Graves' hyperthyroidism and ophthalmopathy. Per the germline V gene, CDR1 is DFQATT and CDR2 is SNEGSKA (reference sequence). CDR3 length: 10 amino acids. Trimming pared 2 bases from V and 13 bases from J, leaving 11 bases between. The source material, RNA transcripts, was used to amplify TCR beta CDR3 regions. With the HTBI primer set, the TCR CDR3 went through a first round of RT-PCR. TCRdb re-called the multiplex PCR reads through MiXCR, storing one row per CDR3 protein. Among about 640,000 distinct CDR3 sequences listed, roughly 20% were seen once. From 10 ml of fresh peripheral blood, PBMCs were isolated.

V gene TRBV20-1 combines with J gene TRBJ2-5, with D uncertain. The sample consisted of blood. The sequence derives from a man younger than 45 with Graves' ophthalmopathy. CDR3 coding DNA: TGCAGTGCTAGACATAGGATTCCGTACTTC. Amino acids: CSARHRIPYF.